This entry concerns a single T cell receptor beta chain. Its antigen is not identified. This sample is drawn from a study of shared clonotypes between healthy human individuals. Study as a whole: The study used three CD4 naive, three CD4 memory, two CD8 naive and one CD8 memory plate per donor.

Assay: immunoSEQ multiplex PCR; the TCRdb copy retains only in-frame clones and omits some. The table includes over a million clones, more than 60% detected once. This CDR3 is 17 amino acids long. Germline CDR1 SGHVS, CDR2 FNYEAQ. V lost 2 bases and J lost 2, with 16 bases in between. Study-wide results and caveats: Memory subsets generally showed smaller estimated richness than naive subsets did.

CD45RA+ naive and CD45RA-negative memory subsets were separated from CD4+ cells. Sequencing input: memory CD4+ T cells sorted from blood. The subset denotes: CD45RA-negative fraction. The source is a young man in good health. The chain recombines TRBV7-6 with TRBJ1-5; tentative D call: TRBD1 (5 bases). CDR3 DNA sequence: TGTGCCAGCAGCTTATTCTGGGACCTTAGTGGCAATCAGCCCCAGCATTTT. Translated: CASSLFWDLSGNQPQHF.